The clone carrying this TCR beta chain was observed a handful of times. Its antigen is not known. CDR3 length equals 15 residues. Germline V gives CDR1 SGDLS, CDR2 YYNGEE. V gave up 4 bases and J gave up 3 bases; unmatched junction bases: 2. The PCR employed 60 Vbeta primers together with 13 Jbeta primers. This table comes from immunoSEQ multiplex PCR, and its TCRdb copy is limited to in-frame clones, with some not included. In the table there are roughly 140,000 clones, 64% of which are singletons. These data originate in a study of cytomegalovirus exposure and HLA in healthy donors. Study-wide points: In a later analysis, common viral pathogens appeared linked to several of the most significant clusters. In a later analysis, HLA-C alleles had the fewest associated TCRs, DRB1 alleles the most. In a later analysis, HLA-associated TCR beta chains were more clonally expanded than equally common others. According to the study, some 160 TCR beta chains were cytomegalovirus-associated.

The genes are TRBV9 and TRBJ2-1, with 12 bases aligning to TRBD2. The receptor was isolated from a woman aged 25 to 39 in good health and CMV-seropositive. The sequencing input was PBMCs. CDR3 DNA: TGTGCCAGCAGCCCGACTAGCGGGGGCTACAATGAGCAGTTCTTC. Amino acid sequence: CASSPTSGGYNEQFF.